This T cell receptor (beta chain) was observed in a study of regulatory T cells. CD4+ cells were sorted into CD25-high CD127-low regulatory cells and CD25-low CD127-high conventional cells. Of note for this clone: Its antigen is undetermined.

Germline CDR1 and CDR2: DFQATT and SNEGSKA (reference sequence). The CDR3 runs 11 residues. V was pared by 7 bases and J by 2 bases, with 8 bases between. Primers: 52 TRBV forward and 13 TRBJ reverse. Profiling relied on immunoSEQ multiplex PCR, and the TCRdb table lists in-frame clones only, not all of them. Altogether tens of thousands of clones are present, over 85% being singletons, with the ten largest covering about 0.96%. Study-level findings and limits: In CD3G-deficient patients, conventional CD4+ T cells were enriched for hydrophobic CDR3 residues at positions 6 and 7. Patient repertoires had restricted TRB V-J pairs and skewed V and J usage, most in Tregs.

Specimen: conventional CD4+ T cells sorted from blood. The TCR was taken from a child aged 2 to 10 with CD3G deficiency. The chain combines TRBV20-1 with TRBJ2-5; D is ambiguous. The CDR3 reads CSGELQETQYF. CDR3 DNA sequence: TGCAGTGGAGAACTACAAGAGACCCAGTACTTC.